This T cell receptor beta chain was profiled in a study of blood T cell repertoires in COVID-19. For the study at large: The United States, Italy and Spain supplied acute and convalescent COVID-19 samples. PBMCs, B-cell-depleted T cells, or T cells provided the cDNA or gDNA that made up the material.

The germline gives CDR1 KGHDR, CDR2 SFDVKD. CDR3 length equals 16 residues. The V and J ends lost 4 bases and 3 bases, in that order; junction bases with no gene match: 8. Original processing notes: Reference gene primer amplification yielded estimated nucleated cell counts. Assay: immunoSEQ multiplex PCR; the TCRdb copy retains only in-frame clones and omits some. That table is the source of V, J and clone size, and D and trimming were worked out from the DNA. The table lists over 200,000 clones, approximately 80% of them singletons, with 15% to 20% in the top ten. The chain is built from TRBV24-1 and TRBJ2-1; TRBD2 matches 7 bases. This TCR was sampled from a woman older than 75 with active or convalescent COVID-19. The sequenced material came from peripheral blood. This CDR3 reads CATSDLSGGGYNEQFF. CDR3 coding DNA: TGTGCCACCAGTGACCTTAGTGGGGGGGGCTACAATGAGCAGTTCTTC.